This T cell receptor beta chain was obtained from a study of CD8+ T cells in alopecia areata (dated by TCRdb to 2016 to 2018). In the study overall: To study T cell clonal expansion in alopecia areata, the researchers applied high-throughput TCRbeta sequencing to both the C3H/HeJ mouse model and human patients. Scalp tissue and sorted CD4+ and CD8+ peripheral blood T cells from patchy and totalis/universalis alopecia areata patients and from healthy controls were covered by human TCRbeta sequencing. Scalp clonality was compared across normal scalp (n=4), patchy alopecia areata scalp (n=8), and alopecia totalis/universalis scalp (n=8). The RNA source kit depended on sample type: the PAXgene miRNA kit for fixed scalp, the miRNeasy kit for PBMCs, and the RNeasy kit for mouse skin. Amplification of TCRbeta CDR3 regions was done by immunoSEQ multiplex PCR using 35 Vbeta forward primers and 13 Jbeta reverse primers. The study at large found these results: Compared with normal scalp, lesional scalp, particularly in alopecia totalis/universalis, had higher clonality and more expanded CD8+ clones, which suggests antigenic drive. Shared TCR sequences between patients were less evident than in mice, which may be partly attributable to HLA diversity in the patient population. Scalp TCR repertoire analysis is complicated because resident alphabeta T cells in normal human skin are also sequenced, whereas mouse skin is dominated by gammadelta T cells.

The library came from the immunoSEQ multiplex PCR assay. For TCR sequencing, RNA was extracted from every sample and reverse transcribed into cDNA to serve as template. First-strand cDNA was synthesized with SuperScript III using a 2:1 mix of oligo-dT and random hexamers. A synthetic immune receptor repertoire was used to measure amplification bias, and any remaining bias was corrected computationally. As for the authors' bioinformatics: Raw reads were preprocessed to remove errors, and CDR3 was defined according to IMGT conventions as the region from the conserved cysteine to phenylalanine. Clonality was computed by normalizing Shannon entropy by log2 of the number of productive unique TCRs and subtracting the result from 1. CD4 or CD8 identity of scalp clones was inferred by cross-referencing scalp TCRbeta sequences with sorted blood CD4 and CD8 repertoires. TCRdb retrieved this table from immuneACCESS and kept in-frame rearrangements only. Not all clones are present; in checked studies, unresolved V genes account for under half, and no reason is known for the remainder. D and trimming come from the DNA, and the V and J calls and clone size come from that table. The sample records approximately 150,000 clones, 55% of which are singletons. The ten top clones hold more than 4.5% of the sample.

PBMCs were separated by density centrifugation and stained for CD3, CD4 and CD8, after which CD4+ and CD8+ T cells were sorted on a FACSAria. Scalp biopsies and blood samples were provided by unaffected controls. The junction shows trimming of 7 bases on V and 4 bases on J, plus 12 bases between the germline ends. Taken from cysteine to phenylalanine, the CDR3 has 13 residues. Only the CDR3 portion is preserved as DNA: 39 bases, with reading frame beginning at the first base. The CDR1 and CDR2 encoded by the germline V gene (reference sequence) are PRHDT and FYEKMQ. This clone was observed a handful of times. No cognate antigen has been identified for it. No much larger clone exists at a distance of one base, and base qualities are not known.

The sequence links TRBV13 to TRBJ2-3; the D gene lacks a confident call. The source material was CD4+ T cells sorted from blood. This TCR derives from a human donor in good health. DNA sequence: TGTGCCAGCACCCGGAATTTGGCAGATACGCAGTATTTT. Its translation is CASTRNLADTQYF.